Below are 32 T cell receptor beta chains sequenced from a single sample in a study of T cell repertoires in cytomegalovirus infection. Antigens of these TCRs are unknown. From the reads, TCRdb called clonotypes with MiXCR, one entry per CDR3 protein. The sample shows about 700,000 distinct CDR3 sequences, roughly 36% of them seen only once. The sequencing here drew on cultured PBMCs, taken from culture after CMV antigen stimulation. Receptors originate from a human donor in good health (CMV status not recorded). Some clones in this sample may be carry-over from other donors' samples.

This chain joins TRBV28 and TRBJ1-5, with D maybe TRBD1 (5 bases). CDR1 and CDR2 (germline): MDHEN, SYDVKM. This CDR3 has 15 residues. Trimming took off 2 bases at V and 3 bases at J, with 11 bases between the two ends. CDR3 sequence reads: CASSLEGRNNQPQHF. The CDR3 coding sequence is TGTGCCAGCAGTTTAGAGGGACGGAACAATCAGCCCCAGCATTTT.

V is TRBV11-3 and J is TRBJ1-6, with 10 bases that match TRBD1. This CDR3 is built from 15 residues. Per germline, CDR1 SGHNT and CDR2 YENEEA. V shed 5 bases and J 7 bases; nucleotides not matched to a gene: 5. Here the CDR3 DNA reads TGTGCCAGCAGCGACGGGACAGGGGTAAATTCACCCCTCCACTTT. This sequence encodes CASSDGTGVNSPLHF. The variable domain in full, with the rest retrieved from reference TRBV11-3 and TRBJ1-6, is EAGVVQSPRYKIIEKKQPVAFWCNPISGHNTLYWYLQNLGQGPELLIRYENEEAVDDSQLPKDRFSAERLKGVDSTLKIQPAELGDSAVYLCASSDGTGVNSPLHFGNGTRLTVT.

The CDR3 region has the DNA TGCAGTGCTAGAGGATCTTGGGGGGCGAATGAAAAACTGTTTTTT. Translation gives CSARGSWGANEKLFF. The chain joins TRBV20-1 to TRBJ1-4; D is possibly TRBD1 (6 bases). V was cut by 1 base and J by 5 bases, with 14 bases left in between. This CDR3 spans 15 amino acids. Germline assignment: CDR1 DFQATT and CDR2 SNEGSKA (reference sequence).

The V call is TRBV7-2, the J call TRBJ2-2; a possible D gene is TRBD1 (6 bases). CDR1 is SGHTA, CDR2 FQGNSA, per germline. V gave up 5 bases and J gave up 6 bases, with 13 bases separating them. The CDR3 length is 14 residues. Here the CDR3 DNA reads TGTGCCAGCAGCCAACAGGGATCATCCGGGGAGCTGTTTTTT. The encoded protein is CASSQQGSSGELFF.

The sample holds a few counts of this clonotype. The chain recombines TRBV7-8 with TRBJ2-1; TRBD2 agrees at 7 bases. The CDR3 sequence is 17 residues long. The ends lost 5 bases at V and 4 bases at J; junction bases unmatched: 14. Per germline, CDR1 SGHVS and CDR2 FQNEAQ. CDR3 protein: CASSPFGASGQYNEQFF. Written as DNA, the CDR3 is TGTGCCAGCAGCCCCTTTGGGGCTAGCGGACAATACAATGAGCAGTTCTTC.

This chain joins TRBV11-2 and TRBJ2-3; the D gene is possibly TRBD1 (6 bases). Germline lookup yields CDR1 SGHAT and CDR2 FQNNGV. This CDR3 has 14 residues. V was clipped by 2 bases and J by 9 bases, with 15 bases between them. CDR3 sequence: CASSLSPTGPTQYF. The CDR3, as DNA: TGTGCCAGCAGCTTAAGCCCGACAGGTCCGACGCAGTATTTT. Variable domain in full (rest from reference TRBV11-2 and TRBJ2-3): EAGVAQSPRYKIIEKRQSVAFWCNPISGHATLYWYQQILGQGPKLLIQFQNNGVVDDSQLPKDRFSAERLKGVDSTLKIQPAKLEDSAVYLCASSLSPTGPTQYFGPGTRLTVL.

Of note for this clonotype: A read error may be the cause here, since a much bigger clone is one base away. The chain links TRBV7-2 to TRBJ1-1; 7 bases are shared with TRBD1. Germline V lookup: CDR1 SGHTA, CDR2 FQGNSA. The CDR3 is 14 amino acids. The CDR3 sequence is CACSFRGLGTEAFF. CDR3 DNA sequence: TGTGCCTGCAGCTTTAGGGGGCTGGGCACTGAAGCTTTCTTT.

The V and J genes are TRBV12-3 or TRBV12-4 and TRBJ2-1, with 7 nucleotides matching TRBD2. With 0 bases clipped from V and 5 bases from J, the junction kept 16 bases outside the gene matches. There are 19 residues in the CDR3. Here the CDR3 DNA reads TGTGCCAGCAGTTTAGCGCTAAACCCCCTCGGGGGGAGGAACAATGAGCAGTTCTTC. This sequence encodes CASSLALNPLGGRNNEQFF.

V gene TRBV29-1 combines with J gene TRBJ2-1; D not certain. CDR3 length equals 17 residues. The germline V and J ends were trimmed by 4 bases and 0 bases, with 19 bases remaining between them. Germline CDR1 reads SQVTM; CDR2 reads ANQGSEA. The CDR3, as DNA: TGCAGCGTTGTCGGCCCGGTGGCGGAGATCTCCTACAATGAGCAGTTCTTC. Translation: CSVVGPVAEISYNEQFF.

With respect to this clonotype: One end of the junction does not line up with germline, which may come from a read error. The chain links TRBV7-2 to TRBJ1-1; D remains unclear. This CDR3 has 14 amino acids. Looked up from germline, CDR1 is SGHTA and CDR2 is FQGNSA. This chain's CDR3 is CASRPAVGNTDAFF. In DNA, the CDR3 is TGTGCCAGCAGGCCCGCAGTGGGGAACACTGATGCTTTCTTT.

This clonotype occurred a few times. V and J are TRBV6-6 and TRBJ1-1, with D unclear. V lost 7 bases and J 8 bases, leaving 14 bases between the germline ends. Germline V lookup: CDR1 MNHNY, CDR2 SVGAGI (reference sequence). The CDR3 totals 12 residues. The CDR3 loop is CASTYESGEAFF. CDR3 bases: TGTGCCAGCACCTACGAGTCGGGGGAAGCTTTCTTT.

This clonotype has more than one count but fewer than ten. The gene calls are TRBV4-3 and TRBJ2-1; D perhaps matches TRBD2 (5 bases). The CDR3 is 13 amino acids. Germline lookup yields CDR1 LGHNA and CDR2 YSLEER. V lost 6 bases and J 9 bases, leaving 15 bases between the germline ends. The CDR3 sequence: CASRLDVRGEQFF. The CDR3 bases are TGCGCCAGCAGACTCGACGTTCGGGGTGAGCAGTTCTTC.

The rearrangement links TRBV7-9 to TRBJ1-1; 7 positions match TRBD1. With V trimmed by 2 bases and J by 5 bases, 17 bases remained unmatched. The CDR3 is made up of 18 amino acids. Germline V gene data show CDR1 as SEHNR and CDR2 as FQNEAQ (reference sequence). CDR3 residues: CASSLLWGQGGVGTEAFF. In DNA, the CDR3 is TGTGCCAGCAGCTTATTATGGGGTCAAGGGGGCGTAGGAACTGAAGCTTTCTTT. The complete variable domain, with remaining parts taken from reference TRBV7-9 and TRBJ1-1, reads DTGVSQNPRHKITKRGQNVTFRCDPISEHNRLYWYRQTLGQGPEFLTYFQNEAQLEKSRLLSDRFSAERPKGSFSTLEIQRTEQGDSAMYLCASSLLWGQGGVGTEAFFGQGTRLTVV.

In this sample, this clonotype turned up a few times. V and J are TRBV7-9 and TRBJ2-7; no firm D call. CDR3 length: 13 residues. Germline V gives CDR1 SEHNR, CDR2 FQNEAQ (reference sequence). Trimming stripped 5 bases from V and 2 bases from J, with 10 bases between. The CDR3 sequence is CASSRGNTYEQYF. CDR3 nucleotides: TGTGCCAGCAGCCGTGGAAATACCTACGAGCAGTACTTC.

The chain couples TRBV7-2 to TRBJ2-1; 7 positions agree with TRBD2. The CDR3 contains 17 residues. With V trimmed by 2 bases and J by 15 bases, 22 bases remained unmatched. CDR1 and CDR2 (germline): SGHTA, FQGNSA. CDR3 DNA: TGTGCCAGCAGCTTACTTAGGCGGACGGGGCGGGAGAGTTTCGGGTTCTTC. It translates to CASSLLRRTGRESFGFF.

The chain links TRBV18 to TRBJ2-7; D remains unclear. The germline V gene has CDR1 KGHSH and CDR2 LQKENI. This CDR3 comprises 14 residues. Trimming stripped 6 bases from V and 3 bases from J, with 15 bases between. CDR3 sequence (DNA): TGTGCCAGCTCCTCGGGTCTAAATGTCTACGAGCAGTACTTC. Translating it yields CASSSGLNVYEQYF.

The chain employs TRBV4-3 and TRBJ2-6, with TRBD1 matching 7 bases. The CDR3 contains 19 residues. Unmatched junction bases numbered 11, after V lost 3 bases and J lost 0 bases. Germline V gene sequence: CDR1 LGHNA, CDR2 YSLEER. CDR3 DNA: TGCGCCAGCAGCCAGTGGGGGCCCGGACAGGCCTCTGGGGCCAACGTCCTGACTTTC. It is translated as CASSQWGPGQASGANVLTF.

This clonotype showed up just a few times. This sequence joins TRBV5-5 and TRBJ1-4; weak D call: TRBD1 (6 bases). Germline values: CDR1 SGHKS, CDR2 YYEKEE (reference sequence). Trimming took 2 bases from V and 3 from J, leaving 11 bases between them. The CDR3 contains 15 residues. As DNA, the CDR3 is TGTGCCAGCAGCTTCGGAGGGGGTTCTAATGAAAAACTGTTTTTT. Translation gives CASSFGGGSNEKLFF.

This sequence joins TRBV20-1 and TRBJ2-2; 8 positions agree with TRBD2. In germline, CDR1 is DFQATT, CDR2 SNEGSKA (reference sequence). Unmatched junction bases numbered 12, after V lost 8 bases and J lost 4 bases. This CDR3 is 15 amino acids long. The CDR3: CSTVPRGVSTGELFF. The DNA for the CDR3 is TGCAGTACCGTTCCGCGGGGGGTATCCACCGGGGAGCTGTTTTTT.

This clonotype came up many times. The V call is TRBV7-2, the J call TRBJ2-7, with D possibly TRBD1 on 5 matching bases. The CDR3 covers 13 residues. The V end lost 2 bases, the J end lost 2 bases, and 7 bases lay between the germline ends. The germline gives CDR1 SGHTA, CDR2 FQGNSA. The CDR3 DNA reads TGTGCCAGCAGCTTATCAGGGACCTACGAGCAGTACTTC. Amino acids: CASSLSGTYEQYF.

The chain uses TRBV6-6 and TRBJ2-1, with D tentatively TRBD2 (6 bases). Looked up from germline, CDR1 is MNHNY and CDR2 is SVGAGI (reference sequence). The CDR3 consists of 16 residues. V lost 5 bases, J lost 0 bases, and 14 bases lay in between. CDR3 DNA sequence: TGTGCCAGCAGTATGCGAGCGGGCATCTCCTACAATGAGCAGTTCTTC. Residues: CASSMRAGISYNEQFF.

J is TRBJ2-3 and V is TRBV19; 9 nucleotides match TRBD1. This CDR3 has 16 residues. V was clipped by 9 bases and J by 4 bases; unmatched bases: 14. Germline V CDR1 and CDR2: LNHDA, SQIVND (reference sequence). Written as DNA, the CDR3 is TGTGCCAGCGCTGCCCTTCGACAGGGGGACTCAGATACGCAGTATTTT. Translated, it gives CASAALRQGDSDTQYF.

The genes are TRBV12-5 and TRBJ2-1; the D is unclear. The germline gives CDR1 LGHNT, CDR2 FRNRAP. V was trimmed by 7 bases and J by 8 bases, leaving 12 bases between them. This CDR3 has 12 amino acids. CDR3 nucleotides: TGTGCTAGTGTCAGAGATGGGGATGAGCAGTTCTTC. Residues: CASVRDGDEQFF.

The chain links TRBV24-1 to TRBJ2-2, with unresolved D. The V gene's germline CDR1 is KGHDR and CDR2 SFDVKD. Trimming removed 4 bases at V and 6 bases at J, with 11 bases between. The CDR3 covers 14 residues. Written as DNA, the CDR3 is TGTGCCACCAGTGACCTTAGATTACCCGGGGAGCTGTTTTTT. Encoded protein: CATSDLRLPGELFF.

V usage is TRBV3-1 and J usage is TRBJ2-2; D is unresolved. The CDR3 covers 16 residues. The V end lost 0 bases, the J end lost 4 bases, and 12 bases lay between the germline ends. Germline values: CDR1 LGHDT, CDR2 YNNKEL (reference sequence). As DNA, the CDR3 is TGTGCCAGCAGCCAAGAATCGCTCACGGCCACCGGGGAGCTGTTTTTT. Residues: CASSQESLTATGELFF.

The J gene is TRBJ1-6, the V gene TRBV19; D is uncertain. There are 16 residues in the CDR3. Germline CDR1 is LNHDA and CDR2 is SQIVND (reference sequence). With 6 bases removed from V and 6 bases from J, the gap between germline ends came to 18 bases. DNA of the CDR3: TGTGCCAGTAGATCGAGGATGGCAGTGAGTAATTCACCCCTCCACTTT. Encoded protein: CASRSRMAVSNSPLHF.

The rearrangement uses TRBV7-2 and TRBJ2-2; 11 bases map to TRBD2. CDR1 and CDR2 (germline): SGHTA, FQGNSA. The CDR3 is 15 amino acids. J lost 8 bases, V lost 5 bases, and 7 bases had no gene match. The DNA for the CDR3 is TGTGCCAGCAGCCGAAGACTAGCGGGGACGGGGGAGCTGTTTTTT. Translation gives CASSRRLAGTGELFF. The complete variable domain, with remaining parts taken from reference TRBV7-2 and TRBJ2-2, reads GAGVSQSPSNKVTEKGKDVELRCDPISGHTALYWYRQSLGQGLEFLIYFQGNSAPDKSGLPSDRFSAERTGGSVSTLTIQRTQQEDSAVYLCASSRRLAGTGELFFGEGSRLTVL.

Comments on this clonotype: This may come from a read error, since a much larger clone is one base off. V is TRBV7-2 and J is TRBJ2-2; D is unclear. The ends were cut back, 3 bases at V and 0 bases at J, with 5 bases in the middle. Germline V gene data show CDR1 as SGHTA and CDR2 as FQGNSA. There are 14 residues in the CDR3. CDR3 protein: CASSFRTNTGELFF. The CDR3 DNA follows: TGTGCCAGCAGCTTCAGGACGAACACCGGGGAGCTGTTTTTT.

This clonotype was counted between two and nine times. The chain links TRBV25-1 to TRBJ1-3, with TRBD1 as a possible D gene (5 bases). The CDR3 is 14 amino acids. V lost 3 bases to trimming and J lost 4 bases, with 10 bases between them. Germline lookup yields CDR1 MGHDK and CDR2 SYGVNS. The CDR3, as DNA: TGTGCCAGCAGTGATAATTGGGGGGGAAACACCATATATTTT. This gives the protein CASSDNWGGNTIYF.

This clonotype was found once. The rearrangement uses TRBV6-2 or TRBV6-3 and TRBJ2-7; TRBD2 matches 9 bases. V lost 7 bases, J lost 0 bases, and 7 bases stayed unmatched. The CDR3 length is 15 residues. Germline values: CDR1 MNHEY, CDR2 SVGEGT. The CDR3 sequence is CASNGLAISSYEQYF. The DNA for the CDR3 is TGTGCCAGCAATGGACTAGCGATCAGCTCCTACGAGCAGTACTTC.

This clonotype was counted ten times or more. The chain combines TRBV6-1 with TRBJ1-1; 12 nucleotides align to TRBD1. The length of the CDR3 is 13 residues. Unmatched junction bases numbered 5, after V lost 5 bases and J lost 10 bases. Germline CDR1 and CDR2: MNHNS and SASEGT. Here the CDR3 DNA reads TGTGCCAGCAGTCCGGGACAGGGGGCTGGAGCTTTCTTT. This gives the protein CASSPGQGAGAFF.

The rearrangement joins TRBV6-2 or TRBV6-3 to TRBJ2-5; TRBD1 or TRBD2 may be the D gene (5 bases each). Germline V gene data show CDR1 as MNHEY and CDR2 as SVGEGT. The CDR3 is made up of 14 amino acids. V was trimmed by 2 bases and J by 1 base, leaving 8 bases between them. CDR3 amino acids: CASSYPGTQETQYF. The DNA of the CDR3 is TGTGCCAGCAGTTACCCCGGGACCCAAGAGACCCAGTACTTC.